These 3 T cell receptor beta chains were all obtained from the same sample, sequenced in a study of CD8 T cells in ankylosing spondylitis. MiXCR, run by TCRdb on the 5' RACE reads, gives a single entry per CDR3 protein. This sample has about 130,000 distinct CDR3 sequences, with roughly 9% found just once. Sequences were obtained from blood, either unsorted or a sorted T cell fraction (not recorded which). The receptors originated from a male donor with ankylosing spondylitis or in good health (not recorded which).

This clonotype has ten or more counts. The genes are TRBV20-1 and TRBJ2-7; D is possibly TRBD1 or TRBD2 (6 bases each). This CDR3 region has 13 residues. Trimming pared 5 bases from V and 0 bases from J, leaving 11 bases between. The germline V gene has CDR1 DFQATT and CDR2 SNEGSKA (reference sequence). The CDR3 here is CSAFGGNSYEQYF. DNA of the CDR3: TGCAGTGCTTTCGGGGGCAACTCCTACGAGCAGTACTTC.

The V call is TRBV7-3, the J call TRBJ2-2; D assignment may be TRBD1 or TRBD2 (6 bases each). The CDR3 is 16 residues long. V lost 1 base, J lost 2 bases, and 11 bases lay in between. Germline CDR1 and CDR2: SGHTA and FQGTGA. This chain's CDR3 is CASSLNSGANTGELFF. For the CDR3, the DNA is TGTGCCAGCAGCTTAAATTCGGGGGCTAACACCGGGGAGCTGTTTTTT.

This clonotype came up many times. DNA of the CDR3: TGTGCCAGCAGCTTGTCCGGGACCGGGGAGCTGTTTTTT. Encoded protein: CASSLSGTGELFF. The chain couples TRBV5-5 to TRBJ2-2, with D hard to call. Trimming removed 1 base at V and 5 bases at J, with 6 bases between. The V gene's germline CDR1 is SGHKS and CDR2 YYEKEE (reference sequence). The CDR3 runs to 13 residues.